This T cell receptor beta chain was observed in a study of blood T cells in healthy people across ages. Study-wide results and caveats: Diversity figures based on one million T cells were deemed too low. Researchers said unsorted PBMCs prevented a conclusive naive versus antigen-experienced comparison.

A minimum of 5 micrograms of total RNA was extracted per sample. This clonotype was recorded at least ten times. Its antigen is as yet unknown. A second PCR of 7 to 11 cycles used a sample-barcoded 5' primer and a J-beta primer mix. All samples yielded 3 million or more CDR3-containing paired-end reads. TCRdb reprocessed the 5' RACE reads via MiXCR and lists one record per CDR3 protein. The sample yields some 730,000 distinct CDR3 sequences, 20% to 25% seen once. The TCR originated in a man in his 70s in good health. What was sequenced was blood.

The CDR3 DNA reads TGTGCCAGCAGCGCCGGGACTGCAGATACGCAGTATTTT. It yields the protein CASSAGTADTQYF. The V call is TRBV7-6, the J call TRBJ2-3, with D perhaps TRBD2 (6 bases). Trimming left V 5 bases short and J 4 bases short, with 10 bases between. The germline V gene encodes CDR1 SGHVS and CDR2 FNYEAQ. The CDR3 extends over 13 amino acids.